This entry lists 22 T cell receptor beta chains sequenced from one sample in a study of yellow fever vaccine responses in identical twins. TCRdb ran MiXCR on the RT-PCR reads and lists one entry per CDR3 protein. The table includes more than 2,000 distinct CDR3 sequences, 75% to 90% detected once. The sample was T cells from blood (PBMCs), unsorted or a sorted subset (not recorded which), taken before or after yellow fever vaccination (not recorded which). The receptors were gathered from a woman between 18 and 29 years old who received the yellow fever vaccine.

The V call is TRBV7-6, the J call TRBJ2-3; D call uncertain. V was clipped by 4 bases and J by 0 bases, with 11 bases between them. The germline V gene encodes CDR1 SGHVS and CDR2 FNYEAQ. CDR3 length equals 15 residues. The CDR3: CASSYTTRSTDTQYF. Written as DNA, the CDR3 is TGTGCCAGCAGCTACACGACCCGGAGCACAGATACGCAGTATTTT.

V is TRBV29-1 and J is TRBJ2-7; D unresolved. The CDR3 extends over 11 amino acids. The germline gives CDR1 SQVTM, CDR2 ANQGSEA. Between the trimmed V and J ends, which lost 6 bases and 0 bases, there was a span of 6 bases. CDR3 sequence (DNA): TGCAGCGTGAAACGCTCCTACGAGCAGTACTTC. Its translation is CSVKRSYEQYF.

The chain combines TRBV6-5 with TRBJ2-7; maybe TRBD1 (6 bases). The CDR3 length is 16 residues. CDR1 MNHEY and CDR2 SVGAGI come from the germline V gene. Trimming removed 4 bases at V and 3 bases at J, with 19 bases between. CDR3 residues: CASSSGQPGSGYEQYV. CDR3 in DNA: TGTGCCAGCAGTTCCGGACAGCCTGGTTCCGGCTACGAGCAGTACGTC.

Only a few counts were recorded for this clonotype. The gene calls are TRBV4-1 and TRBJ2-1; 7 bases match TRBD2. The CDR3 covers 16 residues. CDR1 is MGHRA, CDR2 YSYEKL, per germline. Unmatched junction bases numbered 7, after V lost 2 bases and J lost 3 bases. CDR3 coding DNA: TGCGCCAGCAGCCAACCCGGGAGGACCTACTACAATGAGCAGTTCTTC. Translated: CASSQPGRTYYNEQFF.

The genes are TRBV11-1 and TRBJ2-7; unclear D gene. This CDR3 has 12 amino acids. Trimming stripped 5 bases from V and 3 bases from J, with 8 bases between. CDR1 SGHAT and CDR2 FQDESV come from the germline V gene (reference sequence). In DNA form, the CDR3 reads TGTGCCAGCAGCCTGTGGGGCTACGAGCAGTACTTC. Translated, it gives CASSLWGYEQYF.

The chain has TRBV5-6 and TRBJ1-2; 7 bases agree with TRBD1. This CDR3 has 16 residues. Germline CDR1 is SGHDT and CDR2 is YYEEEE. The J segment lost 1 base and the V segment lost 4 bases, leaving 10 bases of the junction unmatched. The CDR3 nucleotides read TGTGCCAGCAGCCGCGTCCGGGACAGTCTTAACTATGGCTACACCTTC. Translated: CASSRVRDSLNYGYTF. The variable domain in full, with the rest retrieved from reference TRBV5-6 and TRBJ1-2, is DAGVTQSPTHLIKTRGQQVTLRCSPKSGHDTVSWYQQALGQGPQFIFQYYEEEERQRGNFPDRFSGHQFPNYSSELNVNALLLGDSALYLCASSRVRDSLNYGYTFGSGTRLTVV.

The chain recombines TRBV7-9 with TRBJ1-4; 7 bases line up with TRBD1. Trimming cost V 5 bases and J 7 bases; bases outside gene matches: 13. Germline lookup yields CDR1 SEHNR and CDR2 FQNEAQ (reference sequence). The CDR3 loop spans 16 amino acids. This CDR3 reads CASSPGTEMRGEKLFF. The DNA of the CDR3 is TGTGCCAGCAGCCCCGGGACAGAAATGCGTGGTGAAAAACTGTTTTTT.

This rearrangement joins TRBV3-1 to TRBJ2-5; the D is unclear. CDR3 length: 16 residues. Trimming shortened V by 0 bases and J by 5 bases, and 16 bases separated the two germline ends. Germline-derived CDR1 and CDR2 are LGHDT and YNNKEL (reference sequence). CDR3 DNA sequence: TGTGCCAGCAGCCAAGAGGTCCTGATCATGGGGGAGACCCAGTACTTC. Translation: CASSQEVLIMGETQYF.

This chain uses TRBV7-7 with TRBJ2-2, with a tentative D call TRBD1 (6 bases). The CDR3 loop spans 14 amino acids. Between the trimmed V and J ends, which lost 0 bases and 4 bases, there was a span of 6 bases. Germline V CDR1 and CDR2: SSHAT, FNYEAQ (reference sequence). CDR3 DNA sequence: TGTGCCAGCAGCTTAGCACAGGGCACCGGGGAGCTGTTTTTT. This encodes CASSLAQGTGELFF.

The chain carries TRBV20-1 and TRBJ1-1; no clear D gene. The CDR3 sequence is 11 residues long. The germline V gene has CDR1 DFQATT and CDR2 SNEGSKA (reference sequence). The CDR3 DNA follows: TGCAGACTCAAGGGTGGGACTGAAGCTTTCTTT. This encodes CRLKGGTEAFF.

The CDR3 bases are TGTGCCAGCAGACCCGTCCCGCGAGCGGGGGAAGTCGAGCAGTACTTC. Encoded protein: CASRPVPRAGEVEQYF. V gene TRBV28 combines with J gene TRBJ2-7, with 8 bases that match TRBD2. Germline V gene sequence: CDR1 MDHEN, CDR2 SYDVKM. V lost 6 bases, J lost 6 bases, and 16 bases stayed unmatched. The CDR3 contains 16 residues.

The CDR3 reads CASSQGQMNTEAFF. CDR3 DNA sequence: TGTGCCAGCAGCCAAGGGCAGATGAACACTGAAGCTTTCTTT. V and J are TRBV3-1 and TRBJ1-1, with D unresolved. The CDR3 extends over 14 amino acids. The germline gives CDR1 LGHDT, CDR2 YNNKEL (reference sequence). V shed 1 base and J shed 0 bases, with 6 bases lying between them.

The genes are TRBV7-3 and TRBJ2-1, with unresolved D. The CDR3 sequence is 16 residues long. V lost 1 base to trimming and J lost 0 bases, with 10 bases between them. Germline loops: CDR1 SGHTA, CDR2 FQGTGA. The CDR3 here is CASSLMGSHSYNEQFF. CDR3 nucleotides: TGTGCCAGCAGCTTAATGGGTTCTCACTCCTACAATGAGCAGTTCTTC.

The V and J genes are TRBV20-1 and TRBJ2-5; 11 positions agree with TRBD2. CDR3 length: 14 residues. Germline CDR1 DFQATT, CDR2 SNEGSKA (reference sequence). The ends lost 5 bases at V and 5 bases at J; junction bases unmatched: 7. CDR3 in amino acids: CSAETSGIGETQYF. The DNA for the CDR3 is TGCAGTGCTGAGACTAGCGGGATTGGGGAGACCCAGTACTTC.

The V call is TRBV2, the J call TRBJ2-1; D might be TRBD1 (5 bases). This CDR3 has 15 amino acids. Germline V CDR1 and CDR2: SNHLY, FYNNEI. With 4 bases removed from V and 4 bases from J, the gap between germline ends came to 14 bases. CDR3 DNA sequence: TGTGCCAGCAGTGGAGACAGTGGGCCTTACAATGAGCAGTTCTTC. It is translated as CASSGDSGPYNEQFF.

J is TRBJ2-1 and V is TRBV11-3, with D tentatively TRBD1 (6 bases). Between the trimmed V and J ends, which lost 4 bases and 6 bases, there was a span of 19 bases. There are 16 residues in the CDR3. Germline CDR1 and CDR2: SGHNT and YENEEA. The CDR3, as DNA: TGTGCCAGCAGCTCCCTACCTGGACAGAGAATCAATGAGCAGTTCTTC. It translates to CASSSLPGQRINEQFF.

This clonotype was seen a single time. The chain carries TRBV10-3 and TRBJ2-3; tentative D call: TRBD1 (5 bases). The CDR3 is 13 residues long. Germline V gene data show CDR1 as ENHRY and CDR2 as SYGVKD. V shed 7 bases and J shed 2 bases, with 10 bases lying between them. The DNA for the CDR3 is TGTGCCATCACCGCAGGGTCCACAGATACGCAGTATTTT. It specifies CAITAGSTDTQYF.

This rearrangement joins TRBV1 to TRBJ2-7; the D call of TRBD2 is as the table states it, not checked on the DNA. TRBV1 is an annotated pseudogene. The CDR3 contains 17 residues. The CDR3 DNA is TGCACCAGCAGCCAAGATGGGCGGGCTAGCGTCGCCTACGAGCAGTACTTC. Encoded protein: CTSSQDGRASVAYEQYF.

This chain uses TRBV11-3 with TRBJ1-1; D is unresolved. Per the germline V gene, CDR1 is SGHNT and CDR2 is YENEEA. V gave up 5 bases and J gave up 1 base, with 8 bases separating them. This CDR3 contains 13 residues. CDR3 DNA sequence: TGTGCCAGCAGCCGAACTGAGAACACTGAAGCTTTCTTT. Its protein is CASSRTENTEAFF.

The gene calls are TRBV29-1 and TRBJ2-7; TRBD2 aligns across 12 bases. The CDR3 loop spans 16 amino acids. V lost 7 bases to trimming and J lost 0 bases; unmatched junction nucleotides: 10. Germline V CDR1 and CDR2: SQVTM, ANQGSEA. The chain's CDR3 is CSAAASGRAASYEQYF. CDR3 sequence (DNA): TGCAGCGCCGCCGCTAGCGGGAGGGCAGCCTCCTACGAGCAGTACTTC.

In DNA, the CDR3 is TGCAGTGCTAGAGACTCCCAGTACTTC. Amino acid sequence: CSARDSQYF. V is TRBV20-1 and J is TRBJ2-5, with D hard to call. CDR1 and CDR2 from the germline V gene are DFQATT and SNEGSKA (reference sequence). V was pared by 0 bases and J by 9 bases, with 2 bases between. The CDR3 consists of 9 residues.

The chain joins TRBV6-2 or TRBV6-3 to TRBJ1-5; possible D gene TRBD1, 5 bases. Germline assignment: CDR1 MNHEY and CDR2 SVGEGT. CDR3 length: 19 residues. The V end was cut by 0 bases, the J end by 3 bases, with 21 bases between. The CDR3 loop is CASSYSWAGIPLPNQPQHF. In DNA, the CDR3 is TGTGCCAGCAGTTACTCGTGGGCAGGGATACCTCTGCCCAATCAGCCCCAGCATTTT.